Described below is a single T cell receptor (beta chain) sequence and its context. The CDR3 loop spans 14 amino acids. CDR1 and CDR2 (germline): SEHNR, FQNEAQ (reference sequence). The V and J ends lost 7 bases and 1 base, in that order; junction bases with no gene match: 6. The authors' processing: Reference gene primer amplification yielded estimated nucleated cell counts. Assay used: immunoSEQ multiplex PCR; TCRdb lists only in-frame clones, some missing. That table furnishes V, J and clone size, whereas the DNA furnished D and trimming. The table lists hundreds of thousands of clones, 70% to 85% of them singletons. These data are taken from a study of blood T cell repertoires in COVID-19. The overall study: There were acute and convalescent COVID-19 samples, and they came from the United States, Italy and Spain. PBMCs, B-cell-depleted T cells, or T cells provided the cDNA or gDNA that made up the material.

Sequencing was done on a sample of peripheral blood. The chain uses TRBV7-9 and TRBJ1-1, with TRBD1 matching 7 bases. This clonotype originated in a woman older than 75 with active or convalescent COVID-19. The CDR3 protein is CASKGAAGNTEAFF. CDR3 coding DNA: TGTGCCAGCAAGGGGGCAGCGGGGAACACTGAAGCTTTCTTT.